This T cell receptor (beta chain) came from a study of cytomegalovirus exposure and HLA in healthy donors. Findings and caveats of the study: The dataset shows that most TCR sequences were rare, while some public TCRs occurred in many donors.

Primers: 60 Vbeta forward and 13 Jbeta reverse. Repertoires were generated with immunoSEQ multiplex PCR, while TCRdb's copy carries only in-frame clones and drops some. The table records 100,000 to 150,000 clones, around 77% of them present only once. On this clone: The antigen remains undetermined.

CDR1 and CDR2 (germline): SGHNT, YYREEE (reference sequence). Losses at the gene ends were 1 base for V and 10 bases for J; bases not matched to a gene: 5. The CDR3 loop spans 14 amino acids. The rearrangement links TRBV5-4 to TRBJ2-1, with 10 bases aligning to TRBD2. Sequencing input: PBMCs. The sequence came from a woman in her forties in good health and CMV-seropositive. The CDR3 protein is CASSLKASGREQFF. CDR3 nucleotide sequence: TGTGCCAGCAGCTTGAAAGCTAGCGGGAGAGAGCAGTTCTTC.